Below, one T cell receptor (beta chain) is given with its context. The antigen remains undetermined. The CDR3 length is 15 residues. CDR1 and CDR2 (germline): GTSNPN, SVGIG (reference sequence). The V gene end was trimmed by 3 bases and the J gene end by 1 base; junction bases not matched to a gene: 6. Researchers ran the PCR with 60 Vbeta and 13 Jbeta primers. Assay used: immunoSEQ multiplex PCR; TCRdb lists only in-frame clones, some missing. Of fewer than 100,000 clones in the sample, more than 70% are singletons; the top ten hold less than 5.5%. The data belong to a study of cytomegalovirus exposure and HLA in healthy donors. The overall study: An early release of data contained approximately 80 million unique TCRs, which came from HLA-typed donors. Study outcomes and limitations: The study flagged about 160 TCR beta chains as cytomegalovirus-associated. The only immune exposure information that was available was CMV serostatus.

The sequenced sample consisted of PBMCs. The clonotype comes from a male donor in good health and CMV-seropositive. The chain carries TRBV30 and TRBJ1-5, with TRBD1 matching 7 bases. The CDR3 DNA reads TGTGCCTGGAGGGCGAAGGGGGCAAGCAATCAGCCCCAGCATTTT. Its protein product is CAWRAKGASNQPQHF.